This section outlines one T cell receptor (beta chain) sequence together with its context. At least ten counts were recorded for this clonotype. Its specific antigen is unknown. Base qualities were left out, and no much larger clone turns up one base away. This specimen's treatment or condition label, per the study, means: allogeneic hematopoietic cell transplantation with graft depleted of TCRalphabeta T cells and CD19 B cells. The children who served as transplant recipients had been given grafts of TCRalphabeta/CD19-depleted allogeneic hematopoietic cells. The data stem from a study of T-cell reconstitution after alpha-beta-depleted transplantation in children (dated by TCRdb to the mid-2010s). With regard to the full study: Using TCR repertoire profiling, the study followed T-cell immune reconstitution in a quantitative way in children after TCRalphabeta/CD19-depleted allogeneic hematopoietic cell transplantation.

Study-wide findings and limitations: In some patients, the high TCRbeta diversity seen at day 60 was put down to recipient T cells and intrathymic progenitors that had survived conditioning. The apparently early recovery of alphabetaT-cell counts about two months after transplant reportedly depended on only several hundred rapidly expanded clones that came from non-depleted graft cells. Over subsequent months, a decline in hyperexpanded clone frequencies was noted, and after one year, T-cell counts and TCRbeta diversity were mostly ascribed to newly produced T cells.

Libraries came from PCR. Sequencer: Illumina HiSeq 2500. TCR library preparation used molecular barcoding, with unique molecular identifiers applied to normalize quantification of the TCRbeta repertoire. The raw public reads went through TCRdb reprocessing: fastp at Q25, MiXCR clone calling, in-frame beta chains kept. One record per CDR3 amino acid sequence lists the most common genes and DNA. This sample has about 300,000 distinct CDR3 sequences in its table, and 7.5% to 9% of those were observed once. In total, the top ten clones hold approximately 9.1% of the sample. Between the V and J ends, shortened by 2 bases and 7 bases respectively, the junction contains 11 bases. CDR1 and CDR2 are drawn from the germline V gene: SGHTA, FQGNSA. Spanning cysteine to phenylalanine, the CDR3 consists of 13 amino acids. The only DNA kept is the CDR3, 39 bases in frame from the first base.

This material consisted of peripheral blood, taken 360 days after TCRalphabeta/CD19-depleted stem cell transplant. Recombination linked TRBV7-2 to TRBJ1-1; perhaps TRBD1 is the D gene, with 6 bases matching. The receptor was isolated from a female patient between 2 and 15 years old who had a stem cell transplant for Fanconi anemia, so the T cells may come from the graft donor. The CDR3 protein: CASSLYRESEAFF. The bases are TGTGCCAGCAGCTTATACAGGGAGAGTGAAGCTTTCTTT.